This T cell receptor beta chain appears in the sequencing data of a study of blood T cell repertoires in COVID-19. The CDR3 covers 18 residues. CDR1 and CDR2 (germline): SGDLS, YYNGEE. V trimming: 0 bases; J trimming: 2 bases; junction bases outside the gene matches: 11. Sequenced by immunoSEQ multiplex PCR; TCRdb stores in-frame clones only, minus some. Seen here are about 98,000 clones, roughly 82% observed once, and the top ten hold around 9.9%. The sample comprised peripheral blood. This clonotype was obtained from a man in his 70s with active or convalescent COVID-19. J is TRBJ2-3 and V is TRBV9; TRBD2 matches 8 bases. DNA of the CDR3: TGTGCCAGCAGCGTAGCGTTCAAAGCGGGGGCCGCCACAGATACGCAGTATTTT. It encodes CASSVAFKAGAATDTQYF.